The subject of this entry is one TCR beta chain. Antigen: not known. Here immunoSEQ multiplex PCR was the method, and the copy in TCRdb shows in-frame clones only, minus some. The table shows about 110,000 clones, with about 95% occurring only once. Analyses pooled second doses at about 4 or about 12 weeks. These data belong to a study of T cell responses to AZD1222 COVID-19 vaccine. The study's findings and limits: Donors were largely white British and mainly female; clonal diversity was possibly underestimated. Within unmutated variant regions lay the reported targets of nearly half of spike-specific TCRs. Along spike, vaccine-associated CD4 TCRs were found throughout, with dominance at 160-218 and 743-854.

The clonotype originates from an adult who received the AZD1222 COVID-19 vaccine. The sample was peripheral blood, taken 28 days after the second AZD1222 dose.

In DNA, the CDR3 is TGTGCCAGCAATGGGGGCCCATGGGGGGAGCTGTTTTTT. As protein: CASNGGPWGELFF. The chain uses TRBV6-5 and TRBJ2-2, with a possible D match to TRBD1 (6 bases). The V gene's germline CDR1 is MNHEY and CDR2 SVGAGI. The CDR3 has 13 residues. The V and J ends lost 7 bases and 8 bases respectively, with 14 bases between them.